Below, one T cell receptor beta chain is given with its context. Antigen unknown. The data were obtained in a study of circulating and synovial CD4+ cells in juvenile arthritis. The study, taken as a whole, reports: Compared with bulk blood, circulating pathogenic-like lymphocytes shared substantially more CDR3 sequences with synovial T cells. Diversity here was lower than in bulk blood CD4 cells. CPL and bulk CD4 samples differed at least tenfold in T cell genomes. Measured synovium overlap likely understates the true shared repertoire.

The CDR3 runs to 15 residues. Germline V CDR1 and CDR2: SGHNT, YENEEA. J lost 4 bases, V lost 5 bases, and 6 bases had no gene match. Using immunoSEQ multiplex PCR, the repertoire was profiled, and TCRdb retains in-frame clones only, with some absent. The sample has tens of thousands of clones, about 95% seen once. The clonotype comes from a human donor with juvenile idiopathic arthritis. The sample was CD4+ T cells from blood. The V and J genes are TRBV11-3 and TRBJ2-1, with 9 nucleotides matching TRBD2. The CDR3 reads CASSGLAGQYNEQFF. The DNA for the CDR3 is TGTGCCAGCAGCGGGCTAGCGGGGCAATACAATGAGCAGTTCTTC.